These 18 T cell receptor beta chains were all obtained from the same sample, sequenced in a study of cytomegalovirus exposure and HLA in healthy donors. It was with 60 Vbeta and 13 Jbeta primers that the PCR ran. Profiling relied on immunoSEQ multiplex PCR, and the TCRdb table lists in-frame clones only, not all of them. The repertoire has about 110,000 clones, 69% of them found once; the top ten carry approximately 5.4%. Sample: PBMCs. These TCRs come from a woman in her 70s in good health and CMV-seropositive.

This clone occurred a few times. The sample holds other DNA sequences that translate to the same CDR3. This chain's CDR3 is CASSPSGGLSYEQYF. CDR3 in DNA: TGTGCCAGCAGCCCAAGCGGGGGCCTCTCCTACGAGCAGTACTTC. The chain joins TRBV7-2 to TRBJ2-7; 8 positions match TRBD2. The CDR3 consists of 15 residues. V lost 5 bases to trimming and J lost 0 bases; unmatched junction nucleotides: 6. The germline gives CDR1 SGHTA, CDR2 FQGNSA.

The chain joins TRBV30 to TRBJ2-1; a weak D match, TRBD2 (6 bases). The CDR3 covers 13 residues. The V and J ends lost 4 bases and 7 bases respectively, with 14 bases between them. Germline CDR1 is GTSNPN and CDR2 is SVGIG (reference sequence). The CDR3 nucleotides are TGTGCCTGGACACAGCGGGCGCGGAATGAGCAGTTCTTC. It encodes CAWTQRARNEQFF.

The V call is TRBV30, the J call TRBJ2-1; 7 bases line up with TRBD2. Looked up from germline, CDR1 is GTSNPN and CDR2 is SVGIG (reference sequence). This CDR3 contains 15 residues. With 3 bases clipped from V and 6 bases from J, the junction kept 11 bases outside the gene matches. Here the CDR3 reads CAWRRTSGATNEQFF. CDR3 nucleotides: TGTGCCTGGAGGAGGACCAGCGGGGCGACCAATGAGCAGTTCTTC.

The chain joins TRBV28 to TRBJ1-6; TRBD1 is a possible D gene (5 bases). Germline V gives CDR1 MDHEN, CDR2 SYDVKM. The CDR3 totals 12 residues. The chain's CDR3 is CAWGVGNSPLHF. DNA for the CDR3: TGTGCTTGGGGGGTGGGTAATTCACCCCTCCACTTT. Based on the CDR3 plus reference TRBV28 and TRBJ1-6, the full variable domain is DVKVTQSSRYLVKRTGEKVFLECVQDMDHENMFWYRQDPGLGLRLIYFSYDVKMKEKGDIPEGYSVSREKKERFSLILESASTNQTSMYLCAWGVGNSPLHFGNGTRLTVT.

The rearrangement uses TRBV30 and TRBJ2-5; 14 bases match TRBD2. Germline trimming cut 4 bases from V and 5 bases from J; bases unmatched to any gene: 9. From germline, CDR1 is GTSNPN and CDR2 SVGIG (reference sequence). This CDR3 is built from 16 residues. CDR3 sequence: CAWNSGTSGGGETQYF. The CDR3, as DNA: TGTGCCTGGAACTCCGGGACTAGCGGGGGCGGGGAGACCCAGTACTTC.

The chain recombines TRBV7-2 with TRBJ1-3, with TRBD1 as a possible D gene (5 bases). The V gene lost 8 bases and the J gene lost 3 bases, with 14 bases spanning the gap. This CDR3 region has 14 residues. Germline CDR1 is SGHTA and CDR2 is FQGNSA. DNA for the CDR3: TGTGCCAGCTCGGTGGGGGGGAGTGGAAACACCATATATTTT. This encodes CASSVGGSGNTIYF.

This clone was counted only a few times. This chain uses TRBV19 with TRBJ1-2, with no clear D. CDR3 length: 13 residues. Germline V lookup: CDR1 LNHDA, CDR2 SQIVND (reference sequence). The V end lost 6 bases, the J end lost 8 bases, and 16 bases lay between the germline ends. The CDR3 coding sequence is TGTGCCAGTAGGGCCCCTGGCGGGCTAGGCTACACCTTC. The encoded protein is CASRAPGGLGYTF.

Only a few counts were recorded for this clone. The chain recombines TRBV19 with TRBJ1-1, with TRBD1 matching over 9 bases. V was pared by 5 bases and J by 7 bases, with 5 bases of the junction left unmatched. This CDR3 region has 13 residues. CDR1 and CDR2 (germline): LNHDA, SQIVND (reference sequence). The CDR3 region has the DNA TGTGCCAGTAGTGCACAGGGGGCGGTTGAAGCTTTCTTT. It is translated as CASSAQGAVEAFF.

The rearrangement joins TRBV5-1 to TRBJ1-1, with 7 bases identical to TRBD1. Trimming at V came to 3 bases and at J to 2 bases, leaving 7 bases not matched to a gene. Germline V gene sequence: CDR1 SGHRS, CDR2 YFSETQ. CDR3 length: 15 residues. The CDR3 here is CASSWRTGDNTEAFF. CDR3 coding DNA: TGCGCCAGCAGCTGGAGGACAGGAGATAACACTGAAGCTTTCTTT.

The rearrangement uses TRBV6-5 and TRBJ2-5, with 9 bases that match TRBD1. The CDR3 loop spans 16 amino acids. Germline V CDR1 and CDR2: MNHEY, SVGAGI. With 0 bases clipped from V and 5 bases from J, the junction kept 7 bases outside the gene matches. For the CDR3, the DNA is TGTGCCAGCAGTTACTCGATCGGACAGGGGTTTGAGACCCAGTACTTC. This encodes CASSYSIGQGFETQYF.

The chain has TRBV29-1 and TRBJ2-3; 7 bases align to TRBD1. Germline V gene data show CDR1 as SQVTM and CDR2 as ANQGSEA. The length of the CDR3 is 14 residues. V was clipped by 2 bases and J by 5 bases; unmatched bases: 7. DNA of the CDR3: TGCAGCGTTGAAAAGGGGGCGCGAGTAGATACGCAGTATTTT. The encoded protein is CSVEKGARVDTQYF.

V gene TRBV30 combines with J gene TRBJ1-5, with a tentative D call TRBD1 (6 bases). The CDR3 length is 12 residues. With 1 base removed from V and 7 bases from J, the gap between germline ends came to 8 bases. Germline V gene lookup returns CDR1 GTSNPN and CDR2 SVGIG (reference sequence). CDR3 amino acids: CAWSERGQPQHF. The CDR3 DNA sequence: TGTGCCTGGAGTGAGAGGGGGCAGCCCCAGCATTTT.

The J gene is TRBJ2-2, the V gene TRBV5-4; D may be TRBD2 (6 bases). This CDR3 region has 16 residues. Germline CDR1 reads SGHNT; CDR2 reads YYREEE (reference sequence). V dropped 1 base and J dropped 0 bases, with 10 bases sitting between them. For the CDR3, the DNA is TGTGCCAGCAGCTTGCGGGGGACCGCGAACACCGGGGAGCTGTTTTTT. Protein: CASSLRGTANTGELFF.

This clone turned up a few times. The J gene is TRBJ2-2, the V gene TRBV27, with 7 bases aligning to TRBD2. CDR3 length equals 16 residues. J lost 2 bases, V lost 3 bases, and 6 bases had no gene match. Germline assignment: CDR1 MNHEY and CDR2 SMNVEV (reference sequence). The chain's CDR3 is CASSFPGGGNTGELFF. CDR3 nucleotides: TGTGCCAGCAGTTTTCCGGGCGGGGGAAACACCGGGGAGCTGTTTTTT.

The V gene is TRBV30, the J gene TRBJ1-4; D is unresolved. The CDR3 length is 15 residues. Between the trimmed V and J ends, which lost 1 base and 4 bases, there was a span of 13 bases. Germline V gene lookup returns CDR1 GTSNPN and CDR2 SVGIG (reference sequence). The CDR3 DNA sequence: TGTGCCTGGAGTGGGAGGCTTTTTGGTAATGAAAAACTGTTTTTT. Translated: CAWSGRLFGNEKLFF.

This clone turned up a few times. V is TRBV4-3 and J is TRBJ2-5; 7 nucleotides align to TRBD1. Near its end, the DNA agrees better with TRBJ2-7, so the J call may be wrong. The CDR3 sequence is 16 residues long. Germline lookup yields CDR1 LGHNA and CDR2 YSLEER. The CDR3 loop reads CASSQAYIGQAYEQYF. CDR3 bases: TGCGCCAGCAGCCAAGCATACATCGGACAGGCCTACGAGCAGTACTTC.

The CDR3 coding sequence is TGTGCCATCAGTGAGTCTTGGGAGGAGAACACTGAAGCTTTCTTT. This sequence encodes CAISESWEENTEAFF. V gene TRBV10-3 combines with J gene TRBJ1-1; no reliable D call. V was pared by 0 bases and J by 1 base, with 9 bases between. The CDR3 consists of 15 residues. Germline V CDR1 and CDR2: ENHRY, SYGVKD.

The chain carries TRBV10-3 and TRBJ1-6; 10 bases match TRBD1. The CDR3 contains 13 residues. The germline V gene encodes CDR1 ENHRY and CDR2 SYGVKD. Unmatched junction bases numbered 3, after V lost 8 bases and J lost 8 bases. The CDR3 DNA reads TGTGCCATCCGGGGGACAGGGGATTCACCCCTCCACTTT. This encodes CAIRGTGDSPLHF.